Below are 31 T cell receptor beta chains sequenced from a single sample in a study of T cells after posttransplantation cyclophosphamide. Generated by immunoSEQ multiplex PCR, the TCRdb table keeps only in-frame clones and is missing some. The table has over 5,500 clones, more than 60% seen once. Sequenced input: memory CD4+ T cells sorted from blood. The receptors stem from a woman aged 50 to 60 in good health and a related stem cell transplant donor.

This clone showed up just once. This chain joins TRBV6-1 and TRBJ2-2; perhaps TRBD2 as D (5 bases). V shed 2 bases and J shed 6 bases, with 10 bases lying between them. The CDR3 consists of 14 residues. Germline loops: CDR1 MNHNS, CDR2 SASEGT. CDR3 sequence reads: CASSESRAAGELFF. The CDR3 DNA is TGTGCCAGCAGTGAATCAAGAGCGGCCGGGGAGCTGTTTTTT.

This clone was counted between two and nine times. The chain joins TRBV5-1 to TRBJ2-7; D not certain. Germline CDR1 and CDR2: SGHRS and YFSETQ. The CDR3 extends over 14 amino acids. V lost 1 base and J 3 bases, leaving 11 bases between the germline ends. CDR3 sequence reads: CASSLTSRNYEQYF. The CDR3 DNA follows: TGCGCCAGCAGCTTGACGAGTCGAAACTACGAGCAGTACTTC.

V gene TRBV7-9 combines with J gene TRBJ2-2; 8 nucleotides agree with TRBD1. The V gene end was trimmed by 4 bases and the J gene end by 3 bases; junction bases not matched to a gene: 7. Germline CDR1 and CDR2: SEHNR and FQNEAQ (reference sequence). The length of the CDR3 is 16 residues. Written as DNA, the CDR3 is TGTGCCAGCAGCTCCCCGGACAGGGCATACACCGGGGAGCTGTTTTTT. It specifies CASSSPDRAYTGELFF.

The V and J genes are TRBV6-5 and TRBJ2-2; D perhaps matches TRBD1 (6 bases). V lost 5 bases and J lost 7, with 14 bases in between. Per the germline V gene, CDR1 is MNHEY and CDR2 is SVGAGI. CDR3 length equals 14 residues. CDR3: CASSRDRSNGELFF. CDR3 in DNA: TGTGCCAGCAGTCGAGACAGGTCCAACGGGGAGCTGTTTTTT.

This clone showed up just a few times. The chain employs TRBV29-1 and TRBJ1-1, with D hard to call. Trimming stripped 5 bases from V and 4 bases from J, with 8 bases between. CDR3 size: 11 residues. In germline, CDR1 is SQVTM, CDR2 ANQGSEA. The CDR3 DNA sequence: TGCAGCGTTCGATTAGCCACTGAAGCTTTCTTT. Its protein is CSVRLATEAFF.

The chain couples TRBV25-1 to TRBJ1-1; D is uncertain. Trimming pared 5 bases from V and 4 bases from J, leaving 14 bases between. CDR3 length equals 14 residues. The germline gives CDR1 MGHDK, CDR2 SYGVNS. The CDR3 DNA follows: TGTGCCAGCAGTCCCCTTTCTCAGGTCACTGAAGCTTTCTTT. This gives the protein CASSPLSQVTEAFF.

The chain recombines TRBV30 with TRBJ2-3; D may be TRBD2 (7 bases). Germline V gene data show CDR1 as GTSNPN and CDR2 as SVGIG (reference sequence). V lost 2 bases, J lost 4 bases, and 19 bases lay in between. This CDR3 has 16 amino acids. Here the CDR3 reads CAWSYHRAGVPDTQYF. The CDR3 DNA follows: TGTGCCTGGAGTTACCACAGGGCGGGAGTCCCAGATACGCAGTATTTT. The variable domain in full, completed from reference TRBV30 and TRBJ2-3, reads SQTIHQWPATLVQPVGSPLSLECTVEGTSNPNLYWYRQAAGRGLQLLFYSVGIGQISSEVPQNLSASRPQDRQFILSSKKLLLSDSGFYLCAWSYHRAGVPDTQYFGPGTRLTVL.

This chain links TRBV7-7 with TRBJ2-5, with a possible D match to TRBD2 (6 bases). CDR3 length: 16 amino acids. Trimming pared 5 bases from V and 0 bases from J, leaving 16 bases between. Germline V gives CDR1 SSHAT, CDR2 FNYEAQ (reference sequence). CDR3 DNA: TGTGCCAGCAGCCCAACGGGACTGTTGTACCAAGAGACCCAGTACTTC. Its protein is CASSPTGLLYQETQYF.

The chain uses TRBV18 and TRBJ2-1; no definite D call. Germline assignment: CDR1 KGHSH and CDR2 LQKENI. The ends were cut back, 4 bases at V and 1 base at J, with 20 bases in the middle. The CDR3 runs to 18 residues. CDR3 amino acids: CASSRLSTGGFSYNEQFF. As DNA, the CDR3 is TGTGCCAGCTCACGGCTCTCGACTGGTGGATTTTCCTACAATGAGCAGTTCTTC.

The DNA of the CDR3 is TGTGCCAGCAGGCAGGACAGGGAGGATGGCTACACCTTC. Translating gives CASRQDREDGYTF. This chain joins TRBV28 and TRBJ1-2; 8 bases align to TRBD1. The CDR3 runs to 13 residues. Germline V CDR1 and CDR2: MDHEN, SYDVKM. V was pared by 6 bases and J by 6 bases, with 6 bases of the junction left unmatched.

The chain links TRBV11-2 to TRBJ2-1; 9 nucleotides line up with TRBD1. Unmatched junction bases numbered 8, after V lost 1 base and J lost 10 bases. The germline V gene encodes CDR1 SGHAT and CDR2 FQNNGV. The CDR3 extends over 15 amino acids. CDR3 region: CASSLGTGVRGEQFF. The DNA for the CDR3 is TGTGCCAGCAGCTTAGGGACAGGGGTGAGAGGCGAGCAGTTCTTC.

The gene calls are TRBV5-1 and TRBJ2-2; possibly TRBD1 for D (5 bases). CDR3 length equals 16 residues. V lost 0 bases and J lost 2, with 11 bases in between. Germline lookup yields CDR1 SGHRS and CDR2 YFSETQ. The CDR3 DNA follows: TGCGCCAGCAGCTTGGAGGGTCAGGGTAACACCGGGGAGCTGTTTTTT. Its translation: CASSLEGQGNTGELFF.

This chain uses TRBV9 with TRBJ1-2, with TRBD1 matching over 8 bases. J gave up 5 bases and V 3 bases, and 6 bases lay outside the gene matches. This CDR3 has 14 amino acids. CDR1 is SGDLS, CDR2 YYNGEE, per germline. Here the CDR3 DNA reads TGTGCCAGCAGCGGGGACAGGCGTATGTATGGCTACACCTTC. The encoded protein is CASSGDRRMYGYTF.

This clone appeared a few times. This rearrangement joins TRBV5-6 to TRBJ1-2, with 7 nucleotides matching TRBD1. This CDR3 contains 16 residues. Germline values: CDR1 SGHDT, CDR2 YYEEEE. J was trimmed by 3 bases and V by 4 bases; bases with no gene match: 12. The DNA for the CDR3 is TGTGCCAGCAGCCAAGCCCATTTTGACAGGGACTATGGCTACACCTTC. Its protein product is CASSQAHFDRDYGYTF.

V is TRBV6-6 and J is TRBJ1-1; D unresolved. This CDR3 comprises 13 residues. V gave up 8 bases and J gave up 0 bases, with 10 bases separating them. Looked up from germline, CDR1 is MNHNY and CDR2 is SVGAGI (reference sequence). The CDR3 is CASYPGMNTEAFF. CDR3 DNA: TGTGCCAGCTATCCGGGAATGAACACTGAAGCTTTCTTT.

This clone was seen a handful of times. DNA of the CDR3: TGTGCCAGCAGCCCTAGGCGTTTCGCCATTCAGTACTTC. Its translation is CASSPRRFAIQYF. The J gene is TRBJ2-4, the V gene TRBV7-9; D unresolved. This CDR3 spans 13 amino acids. Germline V lookup: CDR1 SEHNR, CDR2 FQNEAQ (reference sequence). V was pared by 5 bases and J by 9 bases, with 14 bases between.

This clone was observed a single time. V usage is TRBV7-3 and J usage is TRBJ2-3; 7 bases fit TRBD2. The CDR3 runs 15 residues. Losses at the gene ends were 1 base for V and 4 bases for J; bases not matched to a gene: 5. CDR1 SGHTA and CDR2 FQGTGA come from the germline V gene. CDR3 nucleotides: TGTGCCAGCAGCTTAATGGGCGGGAGTGCAGATACGCAGTATTTT. Protein sequence: CASSLMGGSADTQYF. Filled out from reference TRBV7-3 and TRBJ2-3, the complete variable domain reads GAGVSQTPSNKVTEKGKYVELRCDPISGHTALYWYRQSLGQGPEFLIYFQGTGAADDSGLPNDRFFAVRPEGSVSTLKIQRTERGDSAVYLCASSLMGGSADTQYFGPGTRLTVL.

In its sample, this clone was seen a few times. The CDR3 loop is CASSRTSGRTRNIQYF. The CDR3, as DNA: TGTGCCAGTAGCAGGACTAGCGGGAGGACTAGGAACATTCAGTACTTC. The chain is built from TRBV19 and TRBJ2-4; 14 bases fit TRBD2. The CDR3 is 16 residues long. Germline V gene sequence: CDR1 LNHDA, CDR2 SQIVND (reference sequence). J lost 7 bases, V lost 6 bases, and 8 bases had no gene match.

V and J are TRBV15 and TRBJ1-4, with 9 bases fitting TRBD1. Germline V gene lookup returns CDR1 LNHNV and CDR2 YYDKDF (reference sequence). The CDR3 consists of 17 residues. V shed 0 bases, J shed 5 bases, and the junction held 7 bases outside the gene matches. For the CDR3, the DNA is TGTGCCACCAGCAGAGATCTTCCGGGACAGGGAAATGAAAAACTGTTTTTT. Translating it yields CATSRDLPGQGNEKLFF.

The rearrangement joins TRBV7-2 to TRBJ2-7, with 8 bases fitting TRBD2. The CDR3 length is 18 residues. Germline CDR1 reads SGHTA; CDR2 reads FQGNSA. The trim removed 3 bases at V and 5 bases at J, leaving 18 bases unmatched. This CDR3 reads CASSFPPSGLGVVNEQYF. The DNA of the CDR3 is TGTGCCAGCAGCTTCCCACCCTCGGGACTAGGAGTGGTAAACGAGCAGTACTTC.

In its sample, this clone is large. The gene calls are TRBV6-5 and TRBJ1-3; TRBD1 aligns across 7 bases. Per the germline V gene, CDR1 is MNHEY and CDR2 is SVGAGI. CDR3 length equals 15 residues. The V segment lost 2 bases and the J segment 0 bases; nucleotides outside the gene matches: 1. DNA of the CDR3: TGTGCCAGCAGTTACGGGACAGCCTCTGGAAACACCATATATTTT. Translating gives CASSYGTASGNTIYF.

The chain employs TRBV11-1 and TRBJ2-3; 7 nucleotides line up with TRBD2. CDR1 and CDR2 (germline): SGHAT, FQDESV (reference sequence). The V segment lost 0 bases and the J segment 3 bases; nucleotides outside the gene matches: 9. CDR3 length: 17 amino acids. The CDR3 DNA sequence: TGTGCCAGCAGCTTAGCCCGGGCCTGGACTAGGACAGATACGCAGTATTTT. Amino acids: CASSLARAWTRTDTQYF.

The chain combines TRBV13 with TRBJ2-7; 11 bases are a match to TRBD1. CDR1 is PRHDT and CDR2 is FYEKMQ in the germline V gene (reference sequence). The CDR3 runs 17 residues. The trim removed 3 bases at V and 3 bases at J, leaving 10 bases unmatched. This CDR3 is CASSFGGGTGGFYEQYF. Written as DNA, the CDR3 is TGTGCCAGCAGCTTTGGGGGGGGGACAGGGGGATTCTACGAGCAGTACTTC.

This chain connects TRBV6-1 to TRBJ2-7; TRBD1 matches 9 bases. CDR1 MNHNS and CDR2 SASEGT come from the germline V gene. The CDR3 loop spans 15 amino acids. V was clipped by 6 bases and J by 7 bases; unmatched bases: 13. The CDR3 DNA reads as TGTGCCAGCAGCGGGAGATACAGGGGGCGATGGGAGCAGTACTTC. Its protein is CASSGRYRGRWEQYF.

The rearrangement links TRBV5-6 to TRBJ2-7; TRBD1 matches 10 bases. The trim removed 4 bases at V and 3 bases at J, leaving 7 bases unmatched. The CDR3 spans 15 residues. Germline-derived CDR1 and CDR2 are SGHDT and YYEEEE. The CDR3 here is CASSPAGTGDYEQYF. CDR3 nucleotides: TGTGCCAGCAGCCCCGCAGGGACAGGGGACTACGAGCAGTACTTC.

This clone was recorded only once. The chain employs TRBV6-5 and TRBJ2-5, with D maybe TRBD2 (5 bases). The CDR3 is 13 amino acids. The germline gives CDR1 MNHEY, CDR2 SVGAGI. V lost 4 bases and J 3 bases, leaving 9 bases between the germline ends. CDR3 loop: CASSLTTKETQYF. DNA for the CDR3: TGTGCCAGCAGTTTGACTACGAAAGAGACCCAGTACTTC.

The chain employs TRBV7-2 and TRBJ2-3; 8 bases are shared with TRBD2. V shed 1 base and J 1 base; nucleotides not matched to a gene: 4. CDR3 length: 16 amino acids. CDR1 and CDR2 (germline): SGHTA, FQGNSA. For the CDR3, the DNA is TGTGCCAGCAGCTTAGGAGCGGGAGTCGGCACAGATACGCAGTATTTT. This codes for CASSLGAGVGTDTQYF. Full variable domain (outside the CDR3, taken from reference TRBV7-2 and TRBJ2-3): GAGVSQSPSNKVTEKGKDVELRCDPISGHTALYWYRQSLGQGLEFLIYFQGNSAPDKSGLPSDRFSAERTGGSVSTLTIQRTQQEDSAVYLCASSLGAGVGTDTQYFGPGTRLTVL.

This clone was observed once. The J gene is TRBJ2-2, the V gene TRBV9; TRBD1 might be the D (6 bases). This CDR3 is built from 14 residues. Trimming took 1 base from V and 7 from J, leaving 11 bases between them. CDR1 is SGDLS, CDR2 YYNGEE, per germline. CDR3: CASSVLQGFGELFF. CDR3 DNA: TGTGCCAGCAGCGTACTACAGGGCTTCGGGGAGCTGTTTTTT.

The V and J genes are TRBV14 and TRBJ2-1, with D perhaps matching TRBD2 (7 bases). The CDR3 is 16 residues long. Between the trimmed V and J ends, which lost 1 base and 5 bases, there was a span of 15 bases. The germline gives CDR1 SGHDN, CDR2 FVKESK. The CDR3 loop is CASSQARGAFNNEQFF. CDR3 bases: TGTGCCAGCAGCCAAGCTCGGGGGGCGTTCAACAATGAGCAGTTCTTC.

This sequence joins TRBV27 and TRBJ2-2; no reliable D call. CDR1 and CDR2 from the germline V gene are MNHEY and SMNVEV (reference sequence). Trimming took 5 bases from V and 6 from J, leaving 25 bases between them. CDR3 length equals 18 residues. The CDR3 reads CASSLRRSGRVIPGELFF. The CDR3 nucleotides read TGTGCCAGCAGTCTCCGCCGTTCCGGTCGAGTGATACCCGGGGAGCTGTTTTTT.

Remarks on this clone: This sample includes further DNA sequences coding for the same CDR3. The chain's CDR3 is CASSFSTGGAGQYF. Here the CDR3 DNA reads TGTGCCAGCAGCTTCAGCACAGGGGGCGCCGGGCAGTACTTC. This chain connects TRBV7-8 to TRBJ2-7; 9 nucleotides match TRBD1. Germline-derived CDR1 and CDR2 are SGHVS and FQNEAQ. Trimming at V came to 3 bases and at J to 9 bases, leaving 9 bases not matched to a gene. This CDR3 has 14 amino acids. The full variable domain, rest sourced from reference TRBV7-8 and TRBJ2-7, is GAGVSQSPRYKVAKRGQDVALRCDPISGHVSLFWYQQALGQGPEFLTYFQNEAQLDKSGLPSDRFFAERPEGSVSTLKIQRTQQEDSAVYLCASSFSTGGAGQYFGPGTRLTVT.